This T cell receptor beta chain appears in the sequencing data of a study of control samples from healthy donors and cancer patients. Libraries were prepared by immunoSEQ multiplex PCR; TCRdb keeps only in-frame clonotypes and omits some of them. The sample holds roughly 200,000 clones, roughly nine tenths seen once. This CDR3 region has 14 residues. The germline V and J ends were trimmed by 1 base and 7 bases, with 11 bases remaining between them. CDR1 MNHNS and CDR2 SASEGT come from the germline V gene. This TCR was recovered from a man aged 25-45 years in good health. The V and J genes are TRBV6-1 and TRBJ1-5; the D gene is possibly TRBD1 (5 bases). The sequenced sample was blood. The CDR3 loop is CASSEGAGPQPQHF. The CDR3 bases are TGTGCCAGCAGTGAAGGGGCAGGGCCCCAGCCCCAGCATTTT.